This record looks at one T cell receptor beta chain sequence and its context. Its specificity is not known. Indicated time point: blood 4 weeks post-SBRT, at nephrectomy. The sample's treatment: 15 Gy SBRT to primary tumor, nephrectomy 4 weeks later. Nephrectomy followed 15 Gy stereotactic body radiation by 4 weeks. The patient's renal cell carcinoma had clear cell pathology. The repertoire was sequenced with immunoSEQ multiplex PCR; TCRdb's copy has only in-frame clones and lacks some. Of more than 120,000 clones listed, 86% are singletons. This entry is derived from a study of radiation and T cells in renal cell carcinoma. Study-level findings and limits: Top tumor clonotypes rose in blood 2 weeks post-radiation, then contracted. Pretreatment tumor biopsies were lacking, so baseline clonotypes are unknown.

The ends were cut back, 5 bases at V and 2 bases at J, with 16 bases in the middle. The germline V gene encodes CDR1 MNHNY and CDR2 SVGAGI (reference sequence). The CDR3 runs to 15 residues. This rearrangement joins TRBV6-6 to TRBJ2-7; D might be TRBD1 (6 bases). The sequence came from a woman aged 45-65 years with renal cell carcinoma. Sequenced here: blood, sampled from a patient whose treatment included radiotherapy and nephrectomy. CDR3 in amino acids: CASSREQGVTYEQYF. The CDR3 region has the DNA TGTGCCAGCAGTCGAGAACAGGGAGTTACCTACGAGCAGTACTTC.